This T cell receptor beta chain originates from a study of identical twins. This CDR3 comprises 18 residues. Trimming took 2 bases from V and 0 from J; bases not matched to a gene: 6. MiXCR was run by TCRdb on the 5' RACE reads, yielding one entry per CDR3 protein. The sample holds a few hundred thousand distinct CDR3 sequences, 13% to 15% seen once. These data were also filed under a second study, of yellow fever vaccine responses in identical twins.

This TCR was recovered from a woman aged 18-29 years in good health. Sequenced sample: CD4+ T cells sorted from blood. The gene calls are TRBV12-3 or TRBV12-4 and TRBJ2-1; 11 bases fit TRBD2. The CDR3 loop reads CASSLILAGDPSYNEQFF. CDR3 nucleotide sequence: TGTGCCAGCAGTTTAATACTAGCGGGAGATCCCTCCTACAATGAGCAGTTCTTC.